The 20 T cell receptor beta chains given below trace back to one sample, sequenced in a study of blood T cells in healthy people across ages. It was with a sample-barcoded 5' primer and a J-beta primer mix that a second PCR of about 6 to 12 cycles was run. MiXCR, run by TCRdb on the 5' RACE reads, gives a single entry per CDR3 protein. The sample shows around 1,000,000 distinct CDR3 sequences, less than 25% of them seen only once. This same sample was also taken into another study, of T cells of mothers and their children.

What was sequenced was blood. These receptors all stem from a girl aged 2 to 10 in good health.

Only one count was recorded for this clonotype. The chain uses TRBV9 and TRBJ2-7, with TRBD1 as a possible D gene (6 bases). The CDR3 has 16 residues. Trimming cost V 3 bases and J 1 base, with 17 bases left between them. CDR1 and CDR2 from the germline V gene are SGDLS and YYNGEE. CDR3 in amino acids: CASSAGPQGKSYEQYF. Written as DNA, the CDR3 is TGTGCCAGCAGCGCGGGTCCCCAGGGGAAATCCTACGAGCAGTACTTC.

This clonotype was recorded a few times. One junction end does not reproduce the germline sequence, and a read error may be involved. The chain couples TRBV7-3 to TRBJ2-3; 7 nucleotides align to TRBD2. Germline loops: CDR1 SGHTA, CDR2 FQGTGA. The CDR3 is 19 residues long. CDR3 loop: CSSSLLRGVQTPSTDTQYF. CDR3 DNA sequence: TGTTCCAGCAGCTTGCTTCGGGGGGTCCAGACCCCTAGCACAGATACGCAGTATTTT.

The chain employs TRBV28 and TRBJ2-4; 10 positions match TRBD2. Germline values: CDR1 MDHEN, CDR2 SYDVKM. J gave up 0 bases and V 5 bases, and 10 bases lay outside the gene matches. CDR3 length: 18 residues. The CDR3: CASSPGLAEGLAKNIQYF. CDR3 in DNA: TGTGCCAGCAGTCCAGGACTAGCGGAGGGGCTAGCCAAAAACATTCAGTACTTC.

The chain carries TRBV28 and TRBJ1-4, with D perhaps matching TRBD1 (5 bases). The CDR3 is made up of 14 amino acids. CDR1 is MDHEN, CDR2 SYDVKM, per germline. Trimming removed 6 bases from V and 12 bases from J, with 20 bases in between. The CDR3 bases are TGTGCCAGCAGACTCCCTGGGACTCCTAAAGAACTGTTTTTT. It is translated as CASRLPGTPKELFF.

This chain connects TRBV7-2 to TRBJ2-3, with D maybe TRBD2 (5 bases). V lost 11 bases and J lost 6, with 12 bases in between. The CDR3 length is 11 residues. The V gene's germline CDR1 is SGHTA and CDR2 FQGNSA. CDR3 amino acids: CASKRRDTQYF. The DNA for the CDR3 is TGTGCCTCCAAGCGGCGGGATACGCAGTATTTT.

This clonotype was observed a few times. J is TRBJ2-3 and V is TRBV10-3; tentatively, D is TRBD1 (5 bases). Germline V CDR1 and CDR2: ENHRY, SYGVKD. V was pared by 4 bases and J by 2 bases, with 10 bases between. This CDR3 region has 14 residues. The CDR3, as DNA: TGTGCCATCAGTGGGGGCAGACTCACAGATACGCAGTATTTT. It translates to CAISGGRLTDTQYF.

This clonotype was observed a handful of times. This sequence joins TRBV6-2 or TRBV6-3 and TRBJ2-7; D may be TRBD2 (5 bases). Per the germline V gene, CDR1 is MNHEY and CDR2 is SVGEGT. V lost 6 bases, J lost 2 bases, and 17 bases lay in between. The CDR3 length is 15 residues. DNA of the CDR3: TGTGCCAGCAGCGTACTAGACCTGGCTACCTACGAGCAGTACTTC. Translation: CASSVLDLATYEQYF.

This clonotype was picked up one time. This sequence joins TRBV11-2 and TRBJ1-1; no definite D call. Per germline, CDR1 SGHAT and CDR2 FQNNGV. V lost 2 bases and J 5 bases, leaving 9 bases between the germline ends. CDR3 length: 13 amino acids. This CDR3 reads CASSLSPATEAFF. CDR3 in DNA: TGTGCCAGCAGCTTAAGTCCGGCGACTGAAGCTTTCTTT.

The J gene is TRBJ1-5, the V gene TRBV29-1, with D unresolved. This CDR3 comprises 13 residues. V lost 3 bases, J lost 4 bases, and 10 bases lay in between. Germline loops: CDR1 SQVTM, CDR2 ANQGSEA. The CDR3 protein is CSVESGRNQPQHF. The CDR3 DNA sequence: TGCAGCGTTGAGTCCGGGAGAAATCAGCCCCAGCATTTT.

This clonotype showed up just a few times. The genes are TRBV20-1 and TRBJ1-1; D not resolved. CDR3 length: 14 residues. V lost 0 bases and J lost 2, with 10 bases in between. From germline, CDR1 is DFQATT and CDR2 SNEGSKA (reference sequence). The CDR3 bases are TGCAGTGCTAGAGAACCAGCTACTAACACTGAAGCTTTCTTT. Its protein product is CSAREPATNTEAFF.

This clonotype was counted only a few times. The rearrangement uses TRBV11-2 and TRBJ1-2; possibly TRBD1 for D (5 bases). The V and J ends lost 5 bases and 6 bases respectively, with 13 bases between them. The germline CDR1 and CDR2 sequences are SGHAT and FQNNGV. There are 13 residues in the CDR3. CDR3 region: CASSLQRRDGYTF. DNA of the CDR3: TGTGCCAGCAGCCTCCAACGCAGGGATGGCTACACCTTC. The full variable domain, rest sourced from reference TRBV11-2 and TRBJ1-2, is EAGVAQSPRYKIIEKRQSVAFWCNPISGHATLYWYQQILGQGPKLLIQFQNNGVVDDSQLPKDRFSAERLKGVDSTLKIQPAKLEDSAVYLCASSLQRRDGYTFGSGTRLTVV.

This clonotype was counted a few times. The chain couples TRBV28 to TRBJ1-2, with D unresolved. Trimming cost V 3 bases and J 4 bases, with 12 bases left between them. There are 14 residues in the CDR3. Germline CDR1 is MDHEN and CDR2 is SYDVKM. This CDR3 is CASSFMDLTYGYTF. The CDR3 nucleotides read TGTGCCAGCAGTTTCATGGACCTTACCTATGGCTACACCTTC.

DNA of the CDR3: TGTGCCAGCAGAGGACAGGGGGCGTGGGGCTACACCTTC. The encoded protein is CASRGQGAWGYTF. The chain is built from TRBV12-3 or TRBV12-4 and TRBJ1-2; 11 nucleotides align to TRBD1. The CDR3 totals 13 residues. After removal of 6 bases from V and 8 bases from J, the junction contained 5 bases not matched to a gene.

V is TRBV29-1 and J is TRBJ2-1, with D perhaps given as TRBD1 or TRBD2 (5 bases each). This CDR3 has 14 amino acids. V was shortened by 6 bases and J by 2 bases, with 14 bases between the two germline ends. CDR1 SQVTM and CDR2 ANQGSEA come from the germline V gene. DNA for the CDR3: TGCAGCGTCAGCCGGGACCTAGCCTACAATGAGCAGTTCTTC. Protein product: CSVSRDLAYNEQFF.

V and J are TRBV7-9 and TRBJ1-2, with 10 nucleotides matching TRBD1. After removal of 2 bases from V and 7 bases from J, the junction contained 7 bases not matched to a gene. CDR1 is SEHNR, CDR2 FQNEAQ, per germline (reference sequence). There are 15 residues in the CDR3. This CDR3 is CASSLSPGQGFGYTF. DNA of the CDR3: TGTGCCAGCAGCTTATCACCGGGACAGGGGTTTGGCTACACCTTC.

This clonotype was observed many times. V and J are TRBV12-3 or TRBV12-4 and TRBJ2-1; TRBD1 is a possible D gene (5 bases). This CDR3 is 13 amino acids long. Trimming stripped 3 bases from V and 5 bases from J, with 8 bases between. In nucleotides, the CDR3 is TGTGCCAGCAGTTTTACAGGTAACAATGAGCAGTTCTTC. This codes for CASSFTGNNEQFF.

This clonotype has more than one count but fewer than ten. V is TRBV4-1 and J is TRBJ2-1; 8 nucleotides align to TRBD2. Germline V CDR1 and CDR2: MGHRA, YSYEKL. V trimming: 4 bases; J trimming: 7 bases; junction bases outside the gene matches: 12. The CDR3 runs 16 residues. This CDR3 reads CASSRNPGGWENEQFF. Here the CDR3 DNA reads TGCGCCAGCAGCCGGAACCCGGGGGGGTGGGAAAATGAGCAGTTCTTC.

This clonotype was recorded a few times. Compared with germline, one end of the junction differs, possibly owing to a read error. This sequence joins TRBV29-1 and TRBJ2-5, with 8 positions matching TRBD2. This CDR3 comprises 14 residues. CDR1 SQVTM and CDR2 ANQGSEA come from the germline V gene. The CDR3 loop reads CSVIGGGLEETQYF. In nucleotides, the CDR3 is TGCAGCGTTATTGGCGGGGGGCTTGAAGAGACCCAATACTTC. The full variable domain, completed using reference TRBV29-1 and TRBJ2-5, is SAVISQKPSRDICQRGTSLTIQCQVDSQVTMMFWYRQQPGQSLTLIATANQGSEATYESGFVIDKFPISRPNLTFSTLTVSNMSPEDSSIYLCSVIGGGLEETQYFGPGTRLLVL.

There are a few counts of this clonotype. The CDR3 sequence is CSAHGLGAAYNEQFF. The CDR3 nucleotides are TGCAGCGCACACGGCCTGGGGGCGGCCTACAATGAGCAGTTCTTC. The rearrangement uses TRBV29-1 and TRBJ2-1, with D possibly being TRBD1 (6 bases). In germline, CDR1 is SQVTM, CDR2 ANQGSEA. Between the trimmed V and J ends, which lost 7 bases and 2 bases, there was a span of 18 bases. CDR3 length: 15 residues.

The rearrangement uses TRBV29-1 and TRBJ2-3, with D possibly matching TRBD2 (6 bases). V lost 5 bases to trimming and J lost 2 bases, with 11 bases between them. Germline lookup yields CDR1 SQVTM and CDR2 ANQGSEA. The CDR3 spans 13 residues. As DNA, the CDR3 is TGCAGCGTTATAGCGGAGATCACAGATACGCAGTATTTT. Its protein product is CSVIAEITDTQYF.